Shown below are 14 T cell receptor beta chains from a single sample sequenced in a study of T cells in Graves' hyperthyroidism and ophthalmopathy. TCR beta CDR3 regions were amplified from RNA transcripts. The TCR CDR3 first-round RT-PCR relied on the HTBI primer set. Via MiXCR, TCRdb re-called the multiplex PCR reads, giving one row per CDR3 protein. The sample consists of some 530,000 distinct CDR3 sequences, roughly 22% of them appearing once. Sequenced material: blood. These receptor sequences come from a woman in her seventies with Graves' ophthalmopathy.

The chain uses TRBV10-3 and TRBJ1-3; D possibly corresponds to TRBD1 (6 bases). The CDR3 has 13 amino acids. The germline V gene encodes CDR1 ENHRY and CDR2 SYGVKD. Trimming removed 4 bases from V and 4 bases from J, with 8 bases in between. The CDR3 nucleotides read TGTGCCATCAGTGCGGGGGGCGGAAACACCATATATTTT. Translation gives CAISAGGGNTIYF.

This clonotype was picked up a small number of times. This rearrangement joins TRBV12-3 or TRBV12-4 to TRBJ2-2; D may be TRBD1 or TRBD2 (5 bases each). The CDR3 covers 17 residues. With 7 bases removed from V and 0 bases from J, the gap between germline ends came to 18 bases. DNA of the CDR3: TGTGCCAGCACCGTTGGGTCGGGGCTCGCGAACACCGGGGAGCTGTTTTTT. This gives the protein CASTVGSGLANTGELFF.

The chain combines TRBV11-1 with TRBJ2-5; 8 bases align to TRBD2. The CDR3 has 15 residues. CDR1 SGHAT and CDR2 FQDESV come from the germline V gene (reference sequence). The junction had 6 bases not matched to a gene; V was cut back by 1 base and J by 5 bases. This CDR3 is CASSLGGTRMETQYF. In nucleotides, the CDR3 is TGTGCCAGCAGCTTAGGGGGGACTAGAATGGAGACCCAGTACTTC.

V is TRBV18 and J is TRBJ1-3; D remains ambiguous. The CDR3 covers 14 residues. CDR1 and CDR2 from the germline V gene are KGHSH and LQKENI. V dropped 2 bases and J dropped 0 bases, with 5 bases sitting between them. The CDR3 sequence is CASSPTNSGNTIYF. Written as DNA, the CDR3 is TGTGCCAGCTCACCAACAAACTCTGGAAACACCATATATTTT. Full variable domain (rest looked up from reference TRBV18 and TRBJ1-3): NAGVMQNPRHLVRRRGQEARLRCSPMKGHSHVYWYRQLPEEGLKFMVYLQKENIIDESGMPKERFSAEFPKEGPSILRIQQVVRGDSAAYFCASSPTNSGNTIYFGEGSWLTVV.

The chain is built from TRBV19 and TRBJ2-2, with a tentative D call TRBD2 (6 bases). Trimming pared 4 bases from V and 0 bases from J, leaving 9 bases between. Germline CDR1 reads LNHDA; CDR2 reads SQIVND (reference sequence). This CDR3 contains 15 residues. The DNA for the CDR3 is TGTGCCAGTAGTAACGCGGGAACGAACACCGGGGAGCTGTTTTTT. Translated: CASSNAGTNTGELFF.

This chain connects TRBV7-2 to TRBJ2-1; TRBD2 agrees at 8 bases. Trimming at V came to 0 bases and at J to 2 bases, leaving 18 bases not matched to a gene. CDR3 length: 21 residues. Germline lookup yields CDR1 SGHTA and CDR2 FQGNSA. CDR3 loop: CASSLAAGSGILAGAYNEQFF. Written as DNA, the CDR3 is TGTGCCAGCAGCTTAGCGGCGGGTAGCGGGATCCTCGCGGGTGCCTACAATGAGCAGTTCTTC. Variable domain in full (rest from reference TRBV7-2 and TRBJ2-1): GAGVSQSPSNKVTEKGKDVELRCDPISGHTALYWYRQSLGQGLEFLIYFQGNSAPDKSGLPSDRFSAERTGGSVSTLTIQRTQQEDSAVYLCASSLAAGSGILAGAYNEQFFGPGTRLTVL.

CDR3 residues: CATSDFRTSEDEQFF. The CDR3, as DNA: TGTGCCACCAGTGATTTTCGGACATCTGAGGATGAGCAGTTCTTC. The rearrangement joins TRBV24-1 to TRBJ2-1; tentative D call: TRBD1 (5 bases). This CDR3 is built from 15 residues. Trimming pared 1 base from V and 8 bases from J, leaving 14 bases between. CDR1 and CDR2 from the germline V gene are KGHDR and SFDVKD.

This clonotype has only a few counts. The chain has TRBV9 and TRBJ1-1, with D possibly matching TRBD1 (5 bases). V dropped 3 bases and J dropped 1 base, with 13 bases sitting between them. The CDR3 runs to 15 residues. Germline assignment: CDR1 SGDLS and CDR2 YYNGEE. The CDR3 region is CASSATGLTNTEAFF. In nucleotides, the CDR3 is TGTGCCAGCAGCGCAACAGGACTGACGAACACTGAAGCTTTCTTT.

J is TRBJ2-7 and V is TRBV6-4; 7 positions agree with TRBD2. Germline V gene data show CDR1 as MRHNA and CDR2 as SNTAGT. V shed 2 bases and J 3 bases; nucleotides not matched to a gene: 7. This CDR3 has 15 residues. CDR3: CASSDLPGRNYEQYF. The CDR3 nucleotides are TGTGCCAGCAGTGACCTCCCCGGGAGGAACTACGAGCAGTACTTC.

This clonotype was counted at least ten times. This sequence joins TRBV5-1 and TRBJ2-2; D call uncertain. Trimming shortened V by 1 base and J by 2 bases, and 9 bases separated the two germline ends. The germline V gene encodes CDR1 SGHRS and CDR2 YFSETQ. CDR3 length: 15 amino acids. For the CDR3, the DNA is TGCGCCAGCAGCTTGAGCGCTAAAAACACCGGGGAGCTGTTTTTT. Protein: CASSLSAKNTGELFF.

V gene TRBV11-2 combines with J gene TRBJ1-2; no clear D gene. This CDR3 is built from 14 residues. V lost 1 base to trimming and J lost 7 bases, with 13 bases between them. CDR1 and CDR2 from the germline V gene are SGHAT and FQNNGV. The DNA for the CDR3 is TGTGCCAGCAGCTTAGGTGGTAGTCTCGGTGGCTACACCTTC. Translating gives CASSLGGSLGGYTF.

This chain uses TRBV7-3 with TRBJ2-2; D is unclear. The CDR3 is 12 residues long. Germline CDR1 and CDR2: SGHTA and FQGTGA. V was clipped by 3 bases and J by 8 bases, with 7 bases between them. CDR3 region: CASSFVRGELFF. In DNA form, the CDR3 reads TGTGCCAGCAGCTTCGTTAGGGGGGAGCTGTTTTTT.

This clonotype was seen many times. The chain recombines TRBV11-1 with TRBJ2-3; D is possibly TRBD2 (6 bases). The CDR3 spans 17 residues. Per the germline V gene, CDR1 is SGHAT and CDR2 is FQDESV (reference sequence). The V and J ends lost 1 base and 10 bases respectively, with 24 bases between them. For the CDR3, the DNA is TGTGCCAGCAGCTTAGTAGCGGCGGACTACGACCTTGGGGCGCAGTATTTT. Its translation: CASSLVAADYDLGAQYF. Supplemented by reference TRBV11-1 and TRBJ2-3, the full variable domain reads EAEVAQSPRYKITEKSQAVAFWCDPISGHATLYWYRQILGQGPELLVQFQDESVVDDSQLPKDRFSAERLKGVDSTLKIQPAELGDSAMYLCASSLVAADYDLGAQYFGPGTRLTVL.

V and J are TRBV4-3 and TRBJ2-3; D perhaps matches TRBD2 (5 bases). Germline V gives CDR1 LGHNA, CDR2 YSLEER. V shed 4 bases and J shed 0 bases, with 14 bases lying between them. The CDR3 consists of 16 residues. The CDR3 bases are TGCGCCAGCAGCCGGGGTCCAGCGGCGAGCACAGATACGCAGTATTTT. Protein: CASSRGPAASTDTQYF.